Included here is one T cell receptor beta chain sequence, with context. The record originates from a study of blood T cell repertoires in COVID-19. About the research overall: Samples came from the United States, Italy and Spain, spanning acute and convalescent COVID-19.

TCRdb's table, derived via immunoSEQ multiplex PCR, lists solely in-frame clones and lacks some. The table lists 130,000 or so clones, roughly 71% of them singletons. Germline V gene sequence: CDR1 SGHRS, CDR2 YFSETQ. The V and J ends lost 7 bases and 6 bases, in that order; junction bases with no gene match: 8. This CDR3 has 13 amino acids. The rearrangement links TRBV5-1 to TRBJ2-7, with 9 nucleotides matching TRBD1. Sequencing used peripheral blood. The clonotype was recovered from a man aged 80 or over with acute or convalescent COVID-19. The CDR3 protein is CASGPGQGGEQYF. The CDR3 nucleotides read TGCGCCAGCGGGCCGGGACAGGGTGGCGAGCAGTACTTC.